Sequencing of this T cell receptor beta chain was carried out in a study of blood T cell repertoires in COVID-19. About the research overall: The United States, Italy and Spain provided the acute and convalescent COVID-19 samples. Sources were T cells, B-cell-depleted T cells, or PBMCs; the material itself was cDNA or gDNA.

Produced via immunoSEQ multiplex PCR; TCRdb's table is partial and in-frame only. The sample records over 100,000 clones, more than 75% being singletons. CDR1 is LNHNV and CDR2 is YYDKDF in the germline V gene (reference sequence). This CDR3 contains 14 residues. Losses at the gene ends were 4 bases for V and 4 bases for J; bases not matched to a gene: 4. Sequencing was done on a sample of peripheral blood. The receptor was derived from a man aged 55 to 70 with active or convalescent COVID-19. The chain is built from TRBV15 and TRBJ1-5, with 7 bases fitting TRBD1. CDR3 sequence (DNA): TGTGCCACCAGCACTCGACAGGGTAATCAGCCCCAGCATTTT. As protein: CATSTRQGNQPQHF.